These T cell receptor beta chains were read from a single sample in a study of radiotherapy plus CTLA-4 blockade in lung cancer. Sequencing used immunoSEQ multiplex PCR; TCRdb keeps in-frame clones, though not all of them. Of about 70,000 clones in the sample, roughly 85% were seen once. Specimen: peripheral blood, collected from a patient treated with radiotherapy plus ipilimumab. The receptor set was obtained from a human donor with non-small cell lung cancer who had a complete response to radiotherapy plus ipilimumab. Each CDR3 is given with its conserved first and last residue. The order of the fields is clone size, D gene, V gene, J gene, CDR3 protein, CDR3 DNA. A D gene is named only where the DNA matches it firmly. Some rows have no size entry. The others give once, few or many, or a class for an expanded clone.

NA	TRBD1	TRBV6-6	TRBJ1-2	CASRGQGGGYTF	TGTGCCAGCAGAGGACAGGGGGGTGGCTACACCTTC
NA	NA	TRBV7-6	TRBJ1-2	CASSLMLGTSDGYTF	TGTGCCAGCAGCTTAATGCTCGGGACGTCGGATGGCTACACCTTC
NA	TRBD2	TRBV7-9	TRBJ2-5	CASRGTLGGETQYF	TGTGCCAGCAGAGGGACTCTGGGGGGGGAGACCCAGTACTTC
NA	NA	TRBV7-2	TRBJ2-5	CASSFTNNQETQYF	TGTGCCAGCAGCTTTACAAACAACCAAGAGACCCAGTACTTC
NA	TRBD2	TRBV27	TRBJ2-3	CASTRRERTDTQYF	TGTGCCAGCACGAGGCGGGAGCGGACAGATACGCAGTATTTT
NA	NA	TRBV11-2	TRBJ2-2	CASSPRGGGWTGELFF	TGTGCCAGCAGCCCGAGGGGTGGAGGATGGACCGGGGAGCTGTTTTTT
once	NA	TRBV25-1	TRBJ2-6	CASSERESGANVPTF	TGTGCCAGCAGTGAACGGGAGTCTGGGGCCAACGTCCCGACTTTC
NA	TRBD1	TRBV10-1	TRBJ2-5	CASSQGDRKETQYF	TGCGCCAGCAGCCAAGGGGACAGAAAAGAGACCCAGTACTTC
NA	NA	TRBV2	TRBJ1-2	CASSETGQGNYGYTF	TGTGCCAGCAGTGAAACCGGGCAGGGCAACTATGGCTACACCTTC
few	TRBD1	TRBV19	TRBJ1-6	CASSTRQGGAFNSPLHF	TGTGCCAGTAGTACCCGACAGGGGGGGGCGTTTAATTCACCCCTCCACTTT
NA	NA	TRBV19	TRBJ2-2	CACGQFTGELFF	TGTGCCTGCGGACAGTTCACCGGGGAGCTGTTTTTT
few	TRBD2	TRBV5-4	TRBJ2-3	CASGLRAGDIDTQYF	TGTGCCAGCGGGTTAAGGGCGGGAGATATAGATACGCAGTATTTT
NA	NA	TRBV6-6	TRBJ1-2	CASSTANYGYTF	TGTGCCAGCAGCACTGCTAACTATGGCTACACCTTC
NA	NA	TRBV12-2	TRBJ2-2	CASRRSGDPESSGELFF	TGTGCAAGTCGCCGGTCGGGGGATCCGGAGTCGTCCGGGGAGCTGTTTTTT
once	NA	TRBV4-1	TRBJ1-1	CASSLLTENTEAFF	TGCGCCAGCAGCCTCCTGACTGAGAACACTGAAGCTTTCTTT
NA	NA	TRBV19	TRBJ2-3	CASSDNPATDTQYF	TGTGCCAGTAGCGACAACCCCGCCACAGATACGCAGTATTTT
NA	NA	TRBV7-2	TRBJ2-5	CASSLGDFTGIFLETQYF	TGTGCCAGCAGCTTAGGAGATTTCACAGGGATTTTTCTGGAGACCCAGTACTTC
NA	TRBD1	TRBV27	TRBJ1-2	CASSPWTGNGYTF	TGTGCCAGCAGTCCCTGGACAGGGAATGGCTACACCTTC
NA	TRBD2	TRBV19	TRBJ2-6	CASEAGGGANVLTF	TGTGCCAGTGAGGCGGGGGGTGGGGCCAACGTCCTGACTTTC
NA	NA	TRBV19	TRBJ1-2	CASSRLDSNYGYTF	TGTGCCAGTAGTCGACTAGACAGTAACTATGGCTACACCTTC
NA	NA	TRBV15	TRBJ2-6	CATSDTVSPGANVLTF	TGTGCCACCAGCGACACGGTTAGCCCTGGGGCCAACGTCCTGACTTTC
once	NA	TRBV11-2	TRBJ2-2	CASSSWTENTGELFF	TGTGCCAGCAGCTCCTGGACAGAGAACACCGGGGAGCTGTTTTTT
NA	TRBD1	TRBV7-9	TRBJ2-3	CASSTGQGFTDTQYF	TGTGCCAGCAGCACCGGACAGGGGTTCACAGATACGCAGTATTTT
once	NA	TRBV5-6	TRBJ2-7	CASNLVVVDEQYF	TGTGCCAGCAATCTCGTGGTAGTCGACGAGCAGTACTTC
few	NA	TRBV19	TRBJ2-7	CASSIGAADSYEQYF	TGTGCCAGTAGTATAGGGGCAGCCGACTCCTACGAGCAGTACTTC
NA	TRBD1	TRBV7-9	TRBJ1-1	CASRSNAGQGAEAFF	TGTGCCAGCAGGAGTAACGCGGGACAGGGGGCTGAAGCTTTCTTT
NA	TRBD1	TRBV30	TRBJ2-7	CAWGDGTGGSYEQYF	TGTGCCTGGGGTGACGGGACAGGGGGCAGCTACGAGCAGTACTTC
NA	NA	TRBV5-6	TRBJ1-3	CASSFRGSSSGNTIYF	TGTGCCAGCAGCTTCCGAGGGTCGTCTTCTGGAAACACCATATATTTT
NA	NA	TRBV11-3	TRBJ2-2	CASSFSGTGELFF	TGTGCCAGCAGCTTCAGTGGAACCGGGGAGCTGTTTTTT
NA	TRBD1	TRBV5-4	TRBJ2-3	CASSLRQGAVDTQYF	TGTGCCAGCAGCTTGCGGCAGGGGGCTGTCGATACGCAGTATTTT
few	TRBD2	TRBV19	TRBJ2-1	CASSKTSGGRFYNEQFF	TGTGCCAGTAGTAAGACTAGCGGGGGGCGATTCTACAATGAGCAGTTCTTC
NA	TRBD1	TRBV15	TRBJ1-1	CATSFTTGANTEAFF	TGTGCCACCAGCTTCACAACAGGGGCGAACACTGAAGCTTTCTTT
NA	NA	TRBV18	TRBJ2-1	CASSPPQTGYNEQFF	TGTGCCAGCTCACCACCCCAGACAGGCTACAATGAGCAGTTCTTC
NA	NA	TRBV11-3	TRBJ1-1	CASSLIRNTEAFF	TGTGCCAGCAGCTTAATACGAAACACTGAAGCTTTCTTT
NA	NA	TRBV6-5	TRBJ1-5	CASSYSGALDQPQHF	TGTGCCAGCAGTTACTCGGGGGCACTGGATCAGCCCCAGCATTTT
NA	TRBD1	TRBV10-1	TRBJ1-2	CASSDRANYGYTF	TGCGCCAGCAGCGACAGGGCTAACTATGGCTACACCTTC
few	TRBD2	TRBV7-2	TRBJ2-7	CASSLARTSGAQGGQYF	TGTGCCAGCAGCTTAGCGAGGACTAGCGGGGCCCAGGGGGGGCAGTACTTC
NA	TRBD1	TRBV7-2	TRBJ2-7	CASSKTGTAPYEQYF	TGTGCCAGCAGTAAAACCGGGACAGCCCCTTACGAGCAGTACTTC
NA	NA	TRBV5-4	TRBJ1-4	CASSLHGRNGKLFF	TGTGCCAGCAGCTTACATGGACGGAATGGAAAACTGTTTTTT